This TCR beta chain was recorded in a study of chemoradiotherapy in HPV16-positive cancers. The CDR3 sequence is 13 residues long. Trimming took 0 bases from V and 6 from J, leaving 5 bases between them. Germline V gene lookup returns CDR1 SGHAT and CDR2 FQNNGV. Concerning this clone: The sample carries other DNA sequences with the same CDR3.

Profiling relied on immunoSEQ multiplex PCR, and the TCRdb table lists in-frame clones only, not all of them. Of about 14,000 clones in the sample, 65% to 80% are singletons; the top ten hold about 9.1%. The gene calls are TRBV11-2 and TRBJ2-2; D is uncertain. The receptor comes from a human donor with HPV-associated anogenital cancer. Sample collection was performed from a patient who underwent chemoradiotherapy. DNA of the CDR3: TGTGCCAGCAGCTTAGAGAATTCCGGGGAGCTGTTTTTT. It encodes CASSLENSGELFF.